A selection of T cell receptor beta chains follows, all from one sample in a study of cytomegalovirus exposure and HLA in healthy donors. The protocol was immunoSEQ multiplex PCR, while the TCRdb copy is restricted to in-frame clones and leaves out a portion. Of roughly 150,000 clones listed, almost 80% are singletons. The sample comprised PBMCs. Receptor source: a man aged 25 to 40 in good health and CMV-seronegative. Each CDR3 is given with its conserved first and last residue. The D gene is left open where the match is weak. Expanded clones get a size class; other rows say once, few or many, or leave the size out.

v_call	j_call	d_call	clone_size	cdr3_aa	cdr3_nt
TRBV4-3	TRBJ2-3	.	.	CASSQEGGRRGRGTDTQYF	TGCGCCAGCAGCCAAGAGGGTGGTAGGAGGGGGCGCGGCACAGATACGCAGTATTTT
TRBV5-1	TRBJ2-7	.	few	CASSEGGIYEQYF	TGCGCCAGCAGCGAGGGCGGAATCTACGAGCAGTACTTC
TRBV27	TRBJ2-5	.	.	CASSPPAPGAQYF	TGTGCCAGCAGTCCCCCAGCCCCCGGGGCCCAGTACTTC
TRBV28	TRBJ2-3	TRBD1	few	CASSLSGQGTDTQYF	TGTGCCAGCAGTTTATCCGGACAGGGAACAGATACGCAGTATTTT
TRBV29-1	TRBJ1-1	TRBD1	.	CSGRQGAPNTEAFF	TGCAGCGGGCGACAGGGGGCGCCGAACACTGAAGCTTTCTTT
TRBV5-1	TRBJ2-7	TRBD1	.	CASSPDLGQGLNEQYF	TGCGCCAGCAGCCCGGACCTGGGACAGGGGCTGAACGAGCAGTACTTC
TRBV28	TRBJ1-2	.	.	CASSSGGVGPNYGYTF	TGTGCCAGCAGTTCGGGGGGAGTGGGCCCCAACTATGGCTACACCTTC
TRBV4-2	TRBJ2-7	.	once	CASSQDVGGLAANAAEQYF	TGTGCCAGCAGCCAAGATGTCGGCGGATTAGCGGCCAATGCCGCCGAGCAGTACTTC
TRBV9	TRBJ2-7	.	.	CASSVGREYEQYF	TGTGCCAGCAGCGTAGGTCGGGAGTACGAGCAGTACTTC
TRBV28	TRBJ2-1	.	.	CASSLRDRYNEQFF	TGTGCCAGCAGTTTGCGGGACAGATACAATGAGCAGTTCTTC
TRBV18	TRBJ2-7	TRBD1	.	CASSPLDRGREQYF	TGTGCCAGCTCACCCTTGGACAGGGGTCGCGAGCAGTACTTC
TRBV30	TRBJ2-7	TRBD1	.	CAWRVRSQGAYEQYF	TGTGCCTGGAGGGTACGGAGCCAGGGGGCCTACGAGCAGTACTTC
TRBV6-6	TRBJ1-5	TRBD1	few	CASSFTGQPSNQPQHF	TGTGCCAGCAGTTTCACGGGACAGCCTTCAAATCAGCCCCAGCATTTT
TRBV11-2	TRBJ2-3	TRBD1	.	CASSQGTGPSTDTQYF	TGTGCCAGCAGCCAAGGGACAGGTCCTAGCACAGATACGCAGTATTTT
TRBV4-3	TRBJ2-5	TRBD2	.	CASSQEDLAGETQYF	TGCGCCAGCAGCCAAGAGGATCTAGCGGGAGAGACCCAGTACTTC
TRBV5-1	TRBJ2-1	.	.	CASSPAVVRNEQFF	TGCGCCAGCAGCCCCGCGGTGGTTAGAAATGAGCAGTTCTTC
TRBV27	TRBJ2-7	.	once	CASSLIRQGTYEQYF	TGTGCCAGCAGTTTAATCCGCCAGGGCACCTACGAGCAGTACTTC
TRBV6-4	TRBJ2-2	.	few	CASSAQDNTGELFF	TGTGCCAGCAGTGCACAGGACAACACCGGGGAGCTGTTTTTT
TRBV18	TRBJ2-1	TRBD2	once	CASSPPVFGGAGNEQFF	TGTGCCAGCTCACCACCGGTGTTCGGGGGGGCGGGCAATGAGCAGTTCTTC
TRBV6-5	TRBJ2-7	.	.	CASRDGGHHYEQYF	TGTGCCAGCCGAGACGGGGGGCACCACTACGAGCAGTACTTC
TRBV11-3	TRBJ2-2	TRBD2	.	CASSATGRDTGELFF	TGTGCCAGCAGCGCAACCGGGAGGGACACCGGGGAGCTGTTTTTT
TRBV5-1	TRBJ2-7	TRBD2	.	CASSLEVSGDYEQYF	TGCGCCAGCAGCTTGGAAGTTAGCGGGGACTACGAGCAGTACTTC
TRBV9	TRBJ2-1	.	.	CASSVEASYNEQFF	TGTGCCAGCAGCGTAGAAGCCTCCTACAATGAGCAGTTCTTC
TRBV19	TRBJ2-7	TRBD1	few	CASSIATAGTAREQYF	TGTGCCAGTAGTATAGCGACCGCCGGGACAGCGAGGGAGCAGTACTTC
TRBV7-9	TRBJ2-7	TRBD2	.	CASSLDAGDTYEQYF	TGTGCCAGCAGCTTAGACGCGGGAGACACCTACGAGCAGTACTTC
TRBV30	TRBJ2-2	TRBD1	.	CAWSQATGSNTGELFF	TGTGCCTGGAGCCAGGCGACAGGGTCGAACACCGGGGAGCTGTTTTTT
TRBV30	TRBJ1-3	.	.	CAWSAIDSSGNTIYF	TGTGCCTGGAGTGCGATAGACAGCTCTGGAAACACCATATATTTT
TRBV19	TRBJ1-5	.	.	CASAGANSNQPQHF	TGTGCCAGTGCTGGGGCGAATAGCAATCAGCCCCAGCATTTT
TRBV4-1	TRBJ2-7	TRBD1	.	CASSHVTGGFSYEQYF	TGCGCCAGCAGCCATGTGACAGGGGGATTCTCCTACGAGCAGTACTTC
TRBV28	TRBJ1-2	.	.	CASSFPPGSNYGYTF	TGTGCCAGCAGTTTCCCCCCCGGGAGCAACTATGGCTACACCTTC
TRBV7-2	TRBJ2-7	TRBD1	.	CASSLNGQGSYEQYF	TGTGCCAGCAGCTTAAACGGACAGGGGTCCTACGAGCAGTACTTC
TRBV19	TRBJ2-7	TRBD2	.	CASSGETSGRLSYEQYF	TGTGCCAGTAGTGGGGAGACTAGCGGGAGGCTCTCCTACGAGCAGTACTTC
TRBV5-6	TRBJ1-2	TRBD1	.	CASSLRDRGGYGYTF	TGTGCCAGCAGCCTCCGGGACAGGGGTGGGTATGGCTACACCTTC
TRBV10-3	TRBJ1-5	.	once	CAISESDRYNQPQHF	TGTGCCATCAGTGAGTCGGACAGATACAATCAGCCCCAGCATTTT
TRBV30	TRBJ1-6	TRBD1	.	CAWGGQRNSPLHF	TGTGCCTGGGGGGGACAGAGGAATTCACCCCTCCACTTT
TRBV5-1	TRBJ1-2	.	.	CASSLGSQILPGYTF	TGCGCCAGCAGCTTGGGGTCGCAGATACTACCCGGCTACACCTTC
TRBV5-1	TRBJ1-4	TRBD1	.	CASSGPAGGANEKLFF	TGCGCCAGCAGCGGACCCGCAGGGGGAGCTAATGAAAAACTGTTTTTT
TRBV11-3	TRBJ2-7	.	.	CASSQQSAEQYF	TGTGCCAGCAGTCAACAGTCAGCCGAGCAGTACTTC
TRBV6-6	TRBJ1-2	.	.	CASTTGNYGYTF	TGTGCCAGCACTACAGGCAACTATGGCTACACCTTC
TRBV30	TRBJ1-1	.	.	CAWSVQENTEAFF	TGTGCCTGGAGTGTACAGGAGAACACTGAAGCTTTCTTT
TRBV28	TRBJ1-2	TRBD1	.	CASNTGTGGSYGYTF	TGTGCCAGCAACACAGGGACAGGGGGAAGCTATGGCTACACCTTC
TRBV9	TRBJ1-3	TRBD1	once	CASSARGPGNTIYF	TGTGCCAGCAGCGCGAGGGGGCCGGGAAACACCATATATTTT
TRBV27	TRBJ2-7	TRBD1	.	CASSFFSGQGYEQYF	TGTGCCAGCAGTTTTTTCTCCGGACAGGGCTACGAGCAGTACTTC
TRBV6-5	TRBJ1-4	.	.	CASSYRGQNEKLFF	TGTGCCAGCAGTTACCGTGGGCAAAATGAAAAACTGTTTTTT
TRBV7-2	TRBJ1-5	.	.	CASSLEGQPQHF	TGTGCCAGCAGCTTAGAGGGACAACCCCAGCATTTT
TRBV27	TRBJ1-4	.	.	CASSLWGAGDEKLFF	TGTGCCAGCAGTTTATGGGGCGCGGGGGATGAAAAACTGTTTTTT
TRBV5-1	TRBJ2-3	TRBD1	.	CASSQDRGADTQYF	TGCGCCAGCAGCCAGGACAGGGGTGCAGATACGCAGTATTTT
TRBV30	TRBJ2-3	.	once	CAWSVLEGTDTQYF	TGTGCCTGGAGTGTACTCGAGGGCACAGATACGCAGTATTTT
TRBV5-8	TRBJ1-1	TRBD1	.	CASSLGRDRVTEAFF	TGTGCCAGCAGCTTGGGTCGGGACAGGGTCACTGAAGCTTTCTTT
TRBV2	TRBJ2-2	TRBD1	.	CASSVEAGGNTGELFF	TGTGCCAGCAGTGTAGAGGCAGGGGGGAACACCGGGGAGCTGTTTTTT
TRBV7-9	TRBJ2-1	.	.	CASSLQDGSYNEQFF	TGTGCCAGCAGCTTACAGGATGGATCCTACAATGAGCAGTTCTTC
TRBV6-1	TRBJ2-2	.	.	CASSEWPNTGELFF	TGTGCCAGCAGTGAATGGCCGAACACCGGGGAGCTGTTTTTT
TRBV10-3	TRBJ1-1	.	.	CAINDWPWAEAFF	TGTGCCATCAACGACTGGCCGTGGGCTGAAGCTTTCTTT